This passage covers 5 T cell receptor beta chains from one sample sequenced in a study of neoadjuvant anti-PD-1 for oral cavity cancer. Data came from immunoSEQ multiplex PCR; TCRdb stores just in-frame clones and leaves some out. The sample includes about 16,000 clones, about 67% of them seen just once. Specimen: PBMCs, collected before nivolumab (anti-PD-1) treatment. Receptors were obtained from a person aged 35-79 years with oral cavity squamous cell carcinoma.

The chain recombines TRBV30 with TRBJ2-4, with unresolved D. Looked up from germline, CDR1 is GTSNPN and CDR2 is SVGIG (reference sequence). Trimming stripped 1 base from V and 0 bases from J, with 16 bases between. The CDR3 has 17 amino acids. Here the CDR3 DNA reads TGTGCCTGGAGTGATTATCAGGTCTCCATAGCCAAAAACATTCAGTACTTC. Translation gives CAWSDYQVSIAKNIQYF.

This chain connects TRBV19 to TRBJ1-4; D is unclear. The CDR3 totals 16 residues. The germline CDR1 and CDR2 sequences are LNHDA and SQIVND (reference sequence). Deletions cut 4 bases from V and 0 bases from J, with 12 bases between. The CDR3 protein is CASSSPRSATNEKLFF. The CDR3 DNA reads TGTGCCAGTAGTAGCCCCAGGAGCGCAACTAATGAAAAACTGTTTTTT.

The gene calls are TRBV6-5 and TRBJ2-7, with 8 bases that match TRBD2. Unmatched junction bases numbered 7, after V lost 5 bases and J lost 4 bases. Per the germline V gene, CDR1 is MNHEY and CDR2 is SVGAGI. This CDR3 is 14 amino acids long. CDR3 sequence reads: CASSRTGGPYEQYF. Here the CDR3 DNA reads TGTGCCAGCAGTCGGACGGGAGGGCCGTACGAGCAGTACTTC.

The V and J genes are TRBV5-1 and TRBJ2-1, with D tentatively TRBD1 (6 bases). Germline values: CDR1 SGHRS, CDR2 YFSETQ. The CDR3 runs 18 residues. Trimming removed 0 bases at V and 2 bases at J, with 18 bases between. Here the CDR3 reads CASSLEVAEDSPYNEQFF. The CDR3 DNA reads TGCGCCAGCAGCTTGGAAGTGGCCGAGGACAGTCCCTACAATGAGCAGTTCTTC.

This clone came up a few times. This chain uses TRBV6-6 with TRBJ1-3; D not resolved. This CDR3 region has 11 residues. V was trimmed by 7 bases and J by 8 bases, leaving 9 bases between them. CDR1 is MNHNY, CDR2 SVGAGI, per germline (reference sequence). The CDR3 loop is CASKTGDTIYF. The CDR3 nucleotides are TGTGCCAGCAAAACCGGGGACACCATATATTTT.